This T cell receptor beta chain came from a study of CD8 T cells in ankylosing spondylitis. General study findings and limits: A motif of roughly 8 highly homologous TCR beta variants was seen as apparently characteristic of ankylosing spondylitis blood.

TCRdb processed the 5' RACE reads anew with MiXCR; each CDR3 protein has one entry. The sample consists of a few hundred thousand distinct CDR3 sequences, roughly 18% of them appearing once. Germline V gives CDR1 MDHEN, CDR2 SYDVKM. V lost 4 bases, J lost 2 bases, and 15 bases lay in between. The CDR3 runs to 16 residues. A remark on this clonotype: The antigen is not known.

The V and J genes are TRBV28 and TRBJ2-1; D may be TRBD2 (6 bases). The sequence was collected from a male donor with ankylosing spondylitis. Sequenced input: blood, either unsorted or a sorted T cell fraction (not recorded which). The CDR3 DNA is TGTGCCAGCAGTTCACCGGGGGAAGGCCCCTACAATGAGCAGTTCTTC. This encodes CASSSPGEGPYNEQFF.